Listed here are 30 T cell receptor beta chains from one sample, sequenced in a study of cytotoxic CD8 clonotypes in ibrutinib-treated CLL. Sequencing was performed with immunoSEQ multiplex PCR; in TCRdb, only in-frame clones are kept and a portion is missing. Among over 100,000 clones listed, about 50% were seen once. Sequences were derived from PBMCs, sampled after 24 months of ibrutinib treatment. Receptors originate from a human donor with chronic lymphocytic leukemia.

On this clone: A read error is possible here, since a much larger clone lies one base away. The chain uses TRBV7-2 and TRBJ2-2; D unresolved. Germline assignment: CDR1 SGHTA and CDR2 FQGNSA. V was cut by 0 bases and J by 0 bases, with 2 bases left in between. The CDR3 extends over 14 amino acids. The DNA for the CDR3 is TGTGCCAGCAGCTTAGCAGCGAACACCGGGGAGCTGTTTTTT. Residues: CASSLAANTGELFF.

CDR3 DNA: TGTGCCAGCAGCAAATTCGACAGGAGTAACTATGGCTACACCTTC. Protein sequence: CASSKFDRSNYGYTF. The chain uses TRBV5-6 and TRBJ1-2, with D perhaps matching TRBD1 (6 bases). The length of the CDR3 is 15 residues. V gave up 4 bases and J gave up 1 base, with 14 bases separating them. The V gene's germline CDR1 is SGHDT and CDR2 YYEEEE. Full variable domain (rest looked up from reference TRBV5-6 and TRBJ1-2): DAGVTQSPTHLIKTRGQQVTLRCSPKSGHDTVSWYQQALGQGPQFIFQYYEEEERQRGNFPDRFSGHQFPNYSSELNVNALLLGDSALYLCASSKFDRSNYGYTFGSGTRLTVV.

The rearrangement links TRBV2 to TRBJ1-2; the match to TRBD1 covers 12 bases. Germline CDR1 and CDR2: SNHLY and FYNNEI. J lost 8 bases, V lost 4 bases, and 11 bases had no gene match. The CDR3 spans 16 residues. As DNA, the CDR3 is TGTGCCAGCAGTGGAGGGGTCGGGACAGGGGGCGAAGGCTACACCTTC. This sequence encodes CASSGGVGTGGEGYTF.

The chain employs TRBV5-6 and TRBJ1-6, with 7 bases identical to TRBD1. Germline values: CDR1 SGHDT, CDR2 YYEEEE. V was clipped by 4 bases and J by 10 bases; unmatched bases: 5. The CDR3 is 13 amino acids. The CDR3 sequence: CASSLGTESPLHF. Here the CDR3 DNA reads TGTGCCAGCAGCCTCGGGACAGAATCACCCCTCCACTTT.

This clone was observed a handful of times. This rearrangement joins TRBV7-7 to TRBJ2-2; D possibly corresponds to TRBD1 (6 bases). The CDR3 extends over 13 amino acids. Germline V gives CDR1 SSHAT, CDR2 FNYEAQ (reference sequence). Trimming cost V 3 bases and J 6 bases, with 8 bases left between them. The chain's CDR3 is CASSFQGSGELFF. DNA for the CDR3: TGTGCCAGCAGCTTCCAGGGGTCCGGGGAGCTGTTTTTT.

CDR3 sequence: CSVRSQGEKLFF. The CDR3, as DNA: TGCAGCGTTCGTTCGCAGGGGGAAAAACTGTTTTTT. The chain is built from TRBV29-1 and TRBJ1-4; TRBD1 might be the D (6 bases). Germline V gives CDR1 SQVTM, CDR2 ANQGSEA. The CDR3 is made up of 12 amino acids. V was cut by 5 bases and J by 8 bases, with 12 bases left in between. The full variable domain, its missing parts supplied by reference TRBV29-1 and TRBJ1-4, is SAVISQKPSRDICQRGTSLTIQCQVDSQVTMMFWYRQQPGQSLTLIATANQGSEATYESGFVIDKFPISRPNLTFSTLTVSNMSPEDSSIYLCSVRSQGEKLFFGSGTQLSVL.

The CDR3 spells CASSQGVVNTEAFF. The CDR3 nucleotides are TGCGCCAGCAGCCAAGGAGTAGTGAACACTGAAGCTTTCTTT. The rearrangement joins TRBV4-3 to TRBJ1-1; no reliable D call. V shed 1 base and J shed 0 bases, with 6 bases lying between them. The CDR3 covers 14 residues. Germline lookup yields CDR1 LGHNA and CDR2 YSLEER.

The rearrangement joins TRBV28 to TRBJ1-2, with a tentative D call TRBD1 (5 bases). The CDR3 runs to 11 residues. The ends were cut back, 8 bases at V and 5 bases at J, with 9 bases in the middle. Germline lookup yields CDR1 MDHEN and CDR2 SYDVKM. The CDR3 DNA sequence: TGTGCCAGCGGGGCTCGTTATGGCTACACCTTC. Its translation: CASGARYGYTF.

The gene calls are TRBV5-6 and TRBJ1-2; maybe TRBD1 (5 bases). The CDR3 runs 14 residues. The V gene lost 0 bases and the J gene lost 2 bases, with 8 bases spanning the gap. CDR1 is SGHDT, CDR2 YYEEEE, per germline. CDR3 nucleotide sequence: TGTGCCAGCAGCTTGGACAGGCCCAACTATGGCTACACCTTC. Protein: CASSLDRPNYGYTF.

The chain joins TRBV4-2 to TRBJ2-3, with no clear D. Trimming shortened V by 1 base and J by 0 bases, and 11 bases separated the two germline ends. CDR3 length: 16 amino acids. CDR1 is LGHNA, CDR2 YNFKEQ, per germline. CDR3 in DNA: TGTGCCAGCAGCCAAGCGGCGTACACTAGCACAGATACGCAGTATTTT. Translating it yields CASSQAAYTSTDTQYF.

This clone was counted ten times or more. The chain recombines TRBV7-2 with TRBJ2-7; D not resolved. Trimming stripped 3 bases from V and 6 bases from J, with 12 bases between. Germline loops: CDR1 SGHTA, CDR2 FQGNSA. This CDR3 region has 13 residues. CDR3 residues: CASSLNGPAEQYF. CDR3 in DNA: TGTGCCAGCAGCTTGAACGGACCTGCCGAGCAGTACTTC.

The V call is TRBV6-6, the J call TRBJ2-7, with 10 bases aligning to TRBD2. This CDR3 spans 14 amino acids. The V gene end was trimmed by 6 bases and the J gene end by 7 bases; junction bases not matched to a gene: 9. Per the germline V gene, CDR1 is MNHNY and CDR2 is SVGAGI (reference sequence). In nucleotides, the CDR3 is TGTGCCAGCAGGGCTAGCGGGGGAGGTGGAGAGCAGTACTTC. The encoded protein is CASRASGGGGEQYF.

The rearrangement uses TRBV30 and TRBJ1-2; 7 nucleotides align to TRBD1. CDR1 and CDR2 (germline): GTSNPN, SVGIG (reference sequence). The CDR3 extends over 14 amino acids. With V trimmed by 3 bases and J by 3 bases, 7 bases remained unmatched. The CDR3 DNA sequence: TGTGCCTGGAGGCTTAAACAGGGGTACTATGGCTACACCTTC. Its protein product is CAWRLKQGYYGYTF.

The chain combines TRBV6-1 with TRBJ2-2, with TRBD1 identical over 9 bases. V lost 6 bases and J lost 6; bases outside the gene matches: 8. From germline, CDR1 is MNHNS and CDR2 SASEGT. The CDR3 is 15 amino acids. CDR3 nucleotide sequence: TGTGCCAGCAGCGCGGGACAGGGAGAGGCCGGGGAGCTGTTTTTT. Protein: CASSAGQGEAGELFF.

CDR3 in DNA: TGTGCCATCAGTGAGCGAAGGACAGGGTGGACCTACGAGCAGTACTTC. Translating gives CAISERRTGWTYEQYF. The chain uses TRBV10-3 and TRBJ2-7; 8 nucleotides match TRBD1. V lost 2 bases, J lost 2 bases, and 8 bases stayed unmatched. The CDR3 runs 16 residues. Germline CDR1 reads ENHRY; CDR2 reads SYGVKD.

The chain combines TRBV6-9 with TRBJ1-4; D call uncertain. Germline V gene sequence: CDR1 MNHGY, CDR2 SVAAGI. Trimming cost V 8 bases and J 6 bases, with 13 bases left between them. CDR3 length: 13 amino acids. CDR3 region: CASSRLCHEKLFF. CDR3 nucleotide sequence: TGTGCCAGCTCTAGGCTTTGTCATGAAAAACTGTTTTTT.

In DNA form, the CDR3 reads TGCGCCAGCAGCCCCCCCCGGGGGAGCGAGCAGTACTTC. Amino acids: CASSPPRGSEQYF. The gene calls are TRBV5-1 and TRBJ2-7, with D possibly matching TRBD2 (6 bases). CDR3 length equals 13 residues. The V end lost 4 bases, the J end lost 6 bases, and 14 bases lay between the germline ends. Germline CDR1 and CDR2: SGHRS and YFSETQ.

CDR3 DNA sequence: TGCAGCGTCGCAGTAGGAAACACCATATATTTT. This codes for CSVAVGNTIYF. The chain recombines TRBV29-1 with TRBJ1-3; D remains ambiguous. The CDR3 runs to 11 residues. Germline V gene lookup returns CDR1 SQVTM and CDR2 ANQGSEA. Trimming took off 6 bases at V and 4 bases at J, with 7 bases between the two ends. The variable domain in full, completed from reference TRBV29-1 and TRBJ1-3, reads SAVISQKPSRDICQRGTSLTIQCQVDSQVTMMFWYRQQPGQSLTLIATANQGSEATYESGFVIDKFPISRPNLTFSTLTVSNMSPEDSSIYLCSVAVGNTIYFGEGSWLTVV.

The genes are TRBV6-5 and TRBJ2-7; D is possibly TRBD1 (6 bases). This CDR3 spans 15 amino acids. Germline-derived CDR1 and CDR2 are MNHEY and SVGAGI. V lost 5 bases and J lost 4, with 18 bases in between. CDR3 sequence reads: CASSKTGSLWYEQYF. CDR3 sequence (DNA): TGTGCCAGCAGTAAAACAGGGAGCTTGTGGTACGAGCAGTACTTC.

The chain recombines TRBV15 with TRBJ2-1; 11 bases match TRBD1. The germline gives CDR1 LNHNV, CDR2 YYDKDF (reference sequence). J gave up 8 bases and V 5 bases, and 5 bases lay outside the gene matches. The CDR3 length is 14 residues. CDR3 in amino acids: CATSGTGGIDEQFF. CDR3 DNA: TGTGCCACCAGCGGGACAGGGGGTATCGATGAGCAGTTCTTC.

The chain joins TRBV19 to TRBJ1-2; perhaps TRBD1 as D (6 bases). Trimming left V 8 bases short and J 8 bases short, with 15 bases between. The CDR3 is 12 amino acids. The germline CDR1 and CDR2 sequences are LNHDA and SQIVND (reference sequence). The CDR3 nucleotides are TGTGCCAGTGAACCCCTTGGGGGCGGCTACACCTTC. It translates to CASEPLGGGYTF. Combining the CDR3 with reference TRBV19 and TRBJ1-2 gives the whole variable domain DGGITQSPKYLFRKEGQNVTLSCEQNLNHDAMYWYRQDPGQGLRLIYYSQIVNDFQKGDIAEGYSVSREKKESFPLTVTSAQKNPTAFYLCASEPLGGGYTFGSGTRLTVV.

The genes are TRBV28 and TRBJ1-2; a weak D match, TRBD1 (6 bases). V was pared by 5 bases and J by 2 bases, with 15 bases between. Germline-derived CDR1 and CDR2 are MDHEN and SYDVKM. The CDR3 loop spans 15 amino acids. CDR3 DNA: TGTGCCAGCAGTACTTTAGGGGGTACCAACTATGGCTACACCTTC. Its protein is CASSTLGGTNYGYTF.

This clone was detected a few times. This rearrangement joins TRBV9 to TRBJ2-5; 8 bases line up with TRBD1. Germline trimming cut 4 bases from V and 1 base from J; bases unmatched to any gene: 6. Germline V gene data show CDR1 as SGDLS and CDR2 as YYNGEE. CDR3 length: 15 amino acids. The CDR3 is CASSPGRGLQETQYF. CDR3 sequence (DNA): TGTGCCAGCAGCCCCGGCAGGGGGCTCCAAGAGACCCAGTACTTC. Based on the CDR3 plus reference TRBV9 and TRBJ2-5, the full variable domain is DSGVTQTPKHLITATGQRVTLRCSPRSGDLSVYWYQQSLDQGLQFLIQYYNGEERAKGNILERFSAQQFPDLHSELNLSSLELGDSALYFCASSPGRGLQETQYFGPGTRLLVL.

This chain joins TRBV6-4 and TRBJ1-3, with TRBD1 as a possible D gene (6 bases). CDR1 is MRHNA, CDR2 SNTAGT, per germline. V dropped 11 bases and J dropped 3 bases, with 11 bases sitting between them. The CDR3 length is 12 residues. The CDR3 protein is CAGVRGGNTIYF. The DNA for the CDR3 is TGTGCCGGAGTCAGGGGTGGAAACACCATATATTTT.

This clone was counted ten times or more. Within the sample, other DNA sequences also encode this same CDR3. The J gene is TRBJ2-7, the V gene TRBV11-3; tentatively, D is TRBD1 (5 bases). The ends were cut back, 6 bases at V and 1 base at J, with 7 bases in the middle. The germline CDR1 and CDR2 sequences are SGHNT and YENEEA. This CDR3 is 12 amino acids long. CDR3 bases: TGTGCCAGCAGAGACAGTTCCTACGAGCAGTACTTC. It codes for CASRDSSYEQYF. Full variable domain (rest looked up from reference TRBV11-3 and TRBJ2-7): EAGVVQSPRYKIIEKKQPVAFWCNPISGHNTLYWYLQNLGQGPELLIRYENEEAVDDSQLPKDRFSAERLKGVDSTLKIQPAELGDSAVYLCASRDSSYEQYFGPGTRLTVT.

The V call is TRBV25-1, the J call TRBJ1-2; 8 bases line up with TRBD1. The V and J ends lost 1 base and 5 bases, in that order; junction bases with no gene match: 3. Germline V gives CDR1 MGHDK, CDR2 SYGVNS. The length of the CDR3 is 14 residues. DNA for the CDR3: TGTGCCAGCAGTGAATCGGGACAGGCTTATGGCTACACCTTC. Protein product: CASSESGQAYGYTF.

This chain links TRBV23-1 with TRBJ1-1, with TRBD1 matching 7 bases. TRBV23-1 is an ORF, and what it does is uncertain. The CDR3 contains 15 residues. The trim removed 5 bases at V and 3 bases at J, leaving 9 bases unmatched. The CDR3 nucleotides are TGCGCCAGCAGTAAAAGGGGGCGGAGTGACACTGAAGCTTTCTTT. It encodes CASSKRGRSDTEAFF.

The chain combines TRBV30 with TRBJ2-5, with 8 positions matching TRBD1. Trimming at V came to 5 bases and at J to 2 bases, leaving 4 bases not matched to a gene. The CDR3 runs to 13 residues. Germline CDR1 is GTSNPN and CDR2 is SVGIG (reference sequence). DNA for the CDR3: TGTGCCTGGGGACAGGGCCCACAAGAGACCCAGTACTTC. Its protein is CAWGQGPQETQYF.

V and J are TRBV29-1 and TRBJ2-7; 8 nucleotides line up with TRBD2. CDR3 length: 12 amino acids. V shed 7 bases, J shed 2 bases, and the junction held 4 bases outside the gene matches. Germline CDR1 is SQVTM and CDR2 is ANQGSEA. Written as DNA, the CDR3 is TGCAGCGCCCGGGAGGGACCCTACGAGCAGTACTTC. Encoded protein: CSAREGPYEQYF.

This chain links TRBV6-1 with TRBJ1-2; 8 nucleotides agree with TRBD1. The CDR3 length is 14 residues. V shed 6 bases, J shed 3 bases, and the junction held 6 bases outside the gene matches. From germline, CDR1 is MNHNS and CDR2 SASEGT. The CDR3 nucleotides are TGTGCCAGCAGGGGAATGACAGGGGACTATGGCTACACCTTC. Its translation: CASRGMTGDYGYTF.